The rows below give T cell receptor beta chains drawn from one sample of a study of response to subunit inactivated influenza vaccine. MiXCR, applied by TCRdb to the RT-PCR reads, yields one record per CDR3 protein. In the table there are some 500,000 distinct CDR3 sequences, 25% of which are singletons. The input for sequencing was CD4+ T cells sorted from PBMCs, taken roughly 5 days after vaccination. The receptors here all came from a man aged 50 to 59 who received an inactivated influenza vaccine. The CDR3 runs from the conserved cysteine through the conserved F or W. The D gene is left open where the match is weak. Clone size appears in some rows only: once, few, many, or a class for an expanded clone.

-	TRBV5-1	TRBD2	TRBJ2-1	TGCGCCAGCAGCGGTGGACTAGCGGGAGGTAGTGAGCAGTTCTTC	CASSGGLAGGSEQFF
few	TRBV11-2	-	TRBJ1-6	TGTGCCACCCTTCGTGTCGGGACTATCCTCTATAATTCACCCCTCCACTTT	CATLRVGTILYNSPLHF
few	TRBV5-1	-	TRBJ1-2	TGCGCCAGCAGCTCCGAGAATCGTTATGGCTACACCTTC	CASSSENRYGYTF
-	TRBV10-2	TRBD2	TRBJ2-1	TGCGCCAGCAGTGAGGTCCTAGCGGGAGCTGAGCAGTTCTTC	CASSEVLAGAEQFF
-	TRBV10-3	-	TRBJ1-3	TGTGCCATCAGTGTGACAGCTGGCAACACCATATATTTT	CAISVTAGNTIYF
few	TRBV6-6	-	TRBJ2-1	TGTGCCAGCAGTCCCGGTCGTGCGGAGTTCTTC	CASSPGRAEFF
many	TRBV29-1	TRBD2	TRBJ2-3	TGCAGCGTTGCTGTGGGGGGGACTAGCACAGATACGCAGTATTTT	CSVAVGGTSTDTQYF
once	TRBV12-3/TRBV12-4	-	TRBJ2-1	TGTGCCAGCAGTTTCGGCGAGTACGATGAGCAGTTCTTC	CASSFGEYDEQFF
-	TRBV5-1	-	TRBJ2-5	TGCGCCAGCAGCTTGTCGGCAAGACAAGAGACCCAGTACTTC	CASSLSARQETQYF
-	TRBV4-3	TRBD2	TRBJ2-3	TGCGCCAGCAGCCAAGCTGGCGGGAGGCACACAGATACGCAGTATTTT	CASSQAGGRHTDTQYF